Listed below are T cell receptor beta chains from one sample, sequenced in a study of blood T cell repertoires in COVID-19. Produced via immunoSEQ multiplex PCR; TCRdb's table is partial and in-frame only. The table includes around 100,000 clones, roughly 90% detected once. What was sequenced was peripheral blood. These receptors came from a man aged 50 to 59 with active COVID-19. Each CDR3 is given without its conserved first and last residue. D genes are given only for firm matches. Some rows mark clone size as missing; the rest say once, few, many or name a class of expanded clone.

D gene,clone size,J gene,V gene,CDR3 protein
TRBD2,.,TRBJ2-1,TRBV28,ASSSLGLAGGYNEQF
TRBD2,.,TRBJ2-7,TRBV5-1,ASSLVASGVPGEQY
TRBD1,.,TRBJ2-7,TRBV18,ASSPGTGYEQY
TRBD2,.,TRBJ2-1,TRBV5-1,ASSLAAGGPNNEQF
.,.,TRBJ1-2,TRBV27,ASSLGRGGYGYT
.,.,TRBJ2-2,TRBV3-1/TRBV3-2,ASSLLTRTGELF
TRBD1,.,TRBJ2-7,TRBV5-1,ASSSPQGYEQY
.,.,TRBJ1-5,TRBV7-8,ASSLERWRDNQPQH
.,.,TRBJ1-2,TRBV5-4,ASSLAKGGVLGYT
.,once,TRBJ2-2,TRBV7-8,ASSSISGAGGELF
.,.,TRBJ2-5,TRBV7-2,ASSTYQETQY
.,once,TRBJ1-3,TRBV12-3/TRBV12-4,ASSPRGLVY
.,.,TRBJ1-4,TRBV30,AWNRDTQTSNEKLF
.,.,TRBJ1-5,TRBV4-2,ASSQEAGSNQPQH
TRBD1,.,TRBJ1-2,TRBV6-5,ASSSLGQGGNYGYT
.,.,TRBJ2-1,TRBV7-2,ASSLVEGSSMTFNEQF
.,.,TRBJ2-1,TRBV30,AWSKTSSGSYNEQF
TRBD2,.,TRBJ2-1,TRBV15,ATSRVSGGKNEQF
TRBD2,once,TRBJ2-2,TRBV5-1,ASSLVASGGRNTGELF
.,once,TRBJ2-3,TRBV19,ASRGWGGPDTQY
TRBD1,.,TRBJ2-1,TRBV6-5,ASSHRDRGGGEQF
TRBD1,.,TRBJ1-6,TRBV5-1,ASSVGTVDNSPLH
.,once,TRBJ2-1,TRBV27,ASTVYGGGSEQF
.,.,TRBJ2-2,TRBV3-1/TRBV3-2,ASSLGPGELF
.,.,TRBJ2-3,TRBV20-1,SASDGESTDTQY
TRBD1,.,TRBJ1-1,TRBV19,ASEQGTLLNTEAF
TRBD1,.,TRBJ1-1,TRBV19,ATGTGVNTEAF
TRBD2,.,TRBJ2-1,TRBV5-1,ASSSTSGTYNEQF
TRBD1,.,TRBJ2-2,TRBV11-2,ASATGEAGELF
.,once,TRBJ2-3,TRBV9,ASSVLASTDTQY
.,.,TRBJ1-1,TRBV25-1,ASRAPLAPEAF
.,.,TRBJ2-3,TRBV6-5,ASRAHYEPTDTQY
.,.,TRBJ1-2,TRBV7-9,ASSYNQLAEGYT
TRBD1,.,TRBJ1-5,TRBV10-3,AISGTANQPQH
.,.,TRBJ1-2,TRBV7-2,ASSLEGAGLYGYT
.,.,TRBJ1-2,TRBV6-5,ASSAAGLDGYT
TRBD1,.,TRBJ1-2,TRBV3-1/TRBV3-2,ASRTGGSYGYT
.,.,TRBJ1-5,TRBV5-8,ASSLGGRGNQPQH
.,.,TRBJ1-4,TRBV18,ASSPMGRLLF
TRBD2,.,TRBJ2-5,TRBV9,ASSATGLPSETQY
.,.,TRBJ1-1,TRBV5-1,ASSLFAGQNTEAF
TRBD1,.,TRBJ1-4,TRBV11-2,ASSSRTGGEKLF
.,.,TRBJ2-5,TRBV24-1,ATSAGAETQY
.,.,TRBJ1-1,TRBV30,AWSVAGGRTEAF
.,.,TRBJ2-3,TRBV4-1,ASSQYNGWSDTQY